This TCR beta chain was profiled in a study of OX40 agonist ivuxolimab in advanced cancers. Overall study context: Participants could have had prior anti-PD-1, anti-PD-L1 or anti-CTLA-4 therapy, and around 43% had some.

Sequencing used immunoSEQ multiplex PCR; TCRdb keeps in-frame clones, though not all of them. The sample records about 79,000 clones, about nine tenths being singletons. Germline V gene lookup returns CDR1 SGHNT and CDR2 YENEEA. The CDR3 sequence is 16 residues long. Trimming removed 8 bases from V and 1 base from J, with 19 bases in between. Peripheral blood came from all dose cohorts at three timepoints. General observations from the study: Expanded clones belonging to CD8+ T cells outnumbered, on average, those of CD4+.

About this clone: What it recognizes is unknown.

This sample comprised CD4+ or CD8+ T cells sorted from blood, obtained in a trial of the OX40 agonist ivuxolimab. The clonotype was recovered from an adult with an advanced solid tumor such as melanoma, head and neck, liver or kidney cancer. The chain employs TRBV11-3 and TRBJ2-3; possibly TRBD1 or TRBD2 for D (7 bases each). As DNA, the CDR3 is TGTGCCAGCGCAAAGGGGGCTAGCGGAGGCACAGATACGCAGTATTTT. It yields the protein CASAKGASGGTDTQYF.